The 8 T cell receptor beta chains below were found in one sample sequenced in a study of technical replicates of blood from a few donors. Sequenced by immunoSEQ multiplex PCR; TCRdb stores in-frame clones only, minus some. Of approximately 16,000 clones listed, around 87% are singletons. What was sequenced was PBMCs. Receptors originate from a human donor in good health.

The chain employs TRBV10-2 and TRBJ1-3; D is perhaps TRBD1 (5 bases). With 7 bases removed from V and 1 base from J, the gap between germline ends came to 11 bases. CDR3 size: 14 residues. CDR1 and CDR2 (germline): WSHSY, SAAADI. The CDR3 loop reads CASTDQGSGNTIYF. DNA of the CDR3: TGCGCCAGCACTGACCAGGGATCTGGAAACACCATATATTTT.

This clone was observed once. V usage is TRBV4-1 and J usage is TRBJ1-2, with 9 bases that match TRBD1. The junction had 4 bases not matched to a gene; V was cut back by 0 bases and J by 2 bases. Germline V gene sequence: CDR1 MGHRA, CDR2 YSYEKL. The CDR3 spans 16 residues. CDR3 nucleotides: TGCGCCAGCAGCCAAGATACCGGGACAGGGAACTATGGCTACACCTTC. Residues: CASSQDTGTGNYGYTF.

The V and J genes are TRBV28 and TRBJ2-5; TRBD2 is a possible D gene (7 bases). V lost 4 bases, J lost 6 bases, and 18 bases lay in between. The CDR3 extends over 15 amino acids. Germline lookup yields CDR1 MDHEN and CDR2 SYDVKM. This chain's CDR3 is CASSSPGGGRQTQYF. The DNA for the CDR3 is TGTGCCAGCAGTTCCCCGGGGGGCGGGAGACAGACCCAGTACTTC.

CDR3 amino acids: CASSAGSDEQYF. In nucleotides, the CDR3 is TGTGCCAGCAGTGCAGGGTCGGACGAGCAGTACTTC. The V call is TRBV6-5, the J call TRBJ2-7; D possibly corresponds to TRBD1 (5 bases). V was pared by 5 bases and J by 5 bases, with 10 bases between. The CDR3 consists of 12 residues. Germline lookup yields CDR1 MNHEY and CDR2 SVGAGI.

The CDR3 region has the DNA TGTGCCAGCAGTTCACAGGCTTCACGGAACTATGGCTACACCTTC. Translating it yields CASSSQASRNYGYTF. The J gene is TRBJ1-2, the V gene TRBV28; TRBD1 might be the D (5 bases). Trimming shortened V by 4 bases and J by 2 bases, and 14 bases separated the two germline ends. Germline V gene lookup returns CDR1 MDHEN and CDR2 SYDVKM. This CDR3 has 15 amino acids.

The chain couples TRBV6-5 to TRBJ2-7, with D possibly being TRBD1 (5 bases). The V gene's germline CDR1 is MNHEY and CDR2 SVGAGI. CDR3 length: 15 amino acids. Trimming pared 0 bases from V and 2 bases from J, leaving 11 bases between. This CDR3 is CASSYSGVSTYEQYF. In DNA, the CDR3 is TGTGCCAGCAGTTACTCAGGGGTTTCGACCTACGAGCAGTACTTC.

The rearrangement uses TRBV5-4 and TRBJ2-1; 11 nucleotides line up with TRBD2. The V segment lost 4 bases and the J segment 8 bases; nucleotides outside the gene matches: 11. Per germline, CDR1 SGHNT and CDR2 YYREEE (reference sequence). This CDR3 region has 16 residues. CDR3 amino acids: CASSLTTSGSLYEQFF. The DNA of the CDR3 is TGTGCCAGCAGCCTTACTACTAGCGGGAGTCTCTATGAGCAGTTCTTC.

To note about this clone: The junction departs from the called germline gene at one end, perhaps through a read error. The gene calls are TRBV2 and TRBJ2-1, with D possibly matching TRBD2 (6 bases). Germline loops: CDR1 SNHLY, CDR2 FYNNEI. The CDR3 sequence is 11 residues long. The CDR3 spells CASTLGTHGVF. CDR3 DNA: TGTGCCAGCACCCTCGGGACTCATGGGGTCTTC.